The source of this T cell receptor beta chain is a study of blood T cell repertoires in COVID-19 (dated by TCRdb to about 2020). Describing the broader study: Samples covering the acute and convalescent phases of COVID-19 were provided by collaborators in the United States, Italy and Spain. The prospective study material was composed of cDNA or gDNA derived from T cells, B-cell-depleted T cells, or PBMCs. Subjects who had been exposed to COVID-19, were actively infected with it, or had recovered from it provided the deeply sampled blood TCRbeta repertoires that made up the dataset. A freely available public database, intended as a resource for researchers studying the immune response to SARS-CoV-2, is where the repertoires were released. The samples were drawn from the first 160 participants of the ongoing ImmuneRACE study and from some 1,300 subjects provided by 6 global collaborators. Nearly every sample came with metadata listing a de-identified subject ID, COVID-19 status, age in years and sex. HLA class I and class II types, where available, came from metadata supplied by the sample provider rather than from assay-based typing.

The germline V gene provides CDR1 ENHRY and CDR2 SYGVKD. Trimming at the junction amounts to 5 bases on V and 5 bases on J, and the germline ends lie 15 bases apart. The CDR3 runs 14 residues from the cysteine to the phenylalanine. Only the CDR3 DNA is retained, 42 bases long and in frame from the first base. The immunoSEQ Assay, a bias-controlled multiplex PCR, was used to amplify TCRbeta CDR3 regions from genomic DNA. The published analysis was carried out like this. The number of nucleated cells in each sample was estimated by amplification of reference gene primers within the assay. To quantify the absolute abundance of each unique TCRbeta CDR3 rearrangement, sequence reads were collapsed and filtered. For each sample, productive Simpson clonality was calculated as the square root of Simpson's diversity index across productive rearrangements. Entries here come from immuneACCESS through TCRdb and include only in-frame sequences with V and J called. Some clones fail to appear in such tables; in the studies checked, an unresolved V gene covers under half of the shortfall, and the cause of the remainder is unknown. V and J calls plus clone size are reproduced from that table; the DNA served to infer D and trimming. In all, the sample holds tens of thousands of clones, and 83% of those were seen once. Around 4.9% of the sample is held by the ten biggest clonotypes.

Overall study results and their limits: The amount of clinical and demographic metadata varied by source and participant and was provided uncurated.

On this clone: What antigen it recognizes has not been identified. Qualities for individual bases were not recorded, and no much larger clone is one base off.

Collaborating institutions collected whole blood in K2EDTA tubes following their own protocols. Collaborator samples were shipped for TCRbeta analysis as frozen whole blood, isolated PBMCs, or DNA extracted from either sample type. The sequence joins TRBV10-3 to TRBJ2-5, with TRBD1 tentatively as D gene (7 bases match). The clonotype comes from a human donor in a cohort sampled during active COVID-19. Sequenced material: peripheral blood. The sequence in DNA is TGTGCCATCAGTTCAGGACAGGAGGGGGAGACCCAGTACTTC. Its protein product is CAISSGQEGETQYF.